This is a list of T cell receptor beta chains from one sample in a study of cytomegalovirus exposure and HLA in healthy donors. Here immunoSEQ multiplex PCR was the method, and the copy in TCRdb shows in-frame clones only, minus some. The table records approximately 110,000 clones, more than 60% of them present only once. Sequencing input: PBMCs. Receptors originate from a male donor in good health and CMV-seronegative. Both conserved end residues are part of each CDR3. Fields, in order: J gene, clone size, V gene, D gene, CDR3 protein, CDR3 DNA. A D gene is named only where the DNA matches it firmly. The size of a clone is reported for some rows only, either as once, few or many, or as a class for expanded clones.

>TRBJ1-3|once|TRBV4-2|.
CASSQGSRPSAGNTIYF
TGTGCCAGCAGCCAAGGCTCGAGGCCGTCGGCTGGAAACACCATATATTTT
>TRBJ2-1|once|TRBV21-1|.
CASSIRAGLLYNEQFF
TGTGCCAGCAGCATCCGAGCGGGCCTCTTATACAATGAGCAGTTCTTC
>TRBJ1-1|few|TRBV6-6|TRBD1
CASSHRGPYETEAFF
TGTGCCAGCAGCCACAGGGGGCCGTACGAGACTGAAGCTTTCTTT
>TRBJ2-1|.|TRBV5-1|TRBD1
CASSSGYQGGKGSYNEQFF
TGCGCCAGCAGCTCGGGATACCAAGGGGGCAAGGGTTCCTACAATGAGCAGTTCTTC
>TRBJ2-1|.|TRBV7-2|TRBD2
CASSFAGGRAYNEQFF
TGTGCCAGCAGCTTCGCAGGCGGGAGGGCTTACAATGAGCAGTTCTTC
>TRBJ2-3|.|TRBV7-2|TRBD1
CASSYRDRVTDTQYF
TGTGCCAGCAGCTACCGGGACAGGGTCACAGATACGCAGTATTTT
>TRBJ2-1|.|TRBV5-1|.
CASSLRRIYNEQFF
TGCGCCAGCAGCCTGCGGCGCATCTACAATGAGCAGTTCTTC
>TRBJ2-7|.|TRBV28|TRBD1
CASSSRSPGQGWYEQYF
TGTGCCAGCAGTTCCCGTTCACCGGGACAGGGTTGGTACGAGCAGTACTTC
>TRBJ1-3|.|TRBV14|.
CASSQDSGARRAGGNTIYF
TGTGCCAGCAGCCAAGATTCAGGGGCCAGGCGAGCGGGAGGAAACACCATATATTTT
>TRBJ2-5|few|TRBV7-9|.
CASSRGQETQYF
TGTGCCAGCAGCAGGGGCCAAGAGACCCAGTACTTC
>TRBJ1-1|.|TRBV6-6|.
CASSYIQGGTEAFF
TGTGCCAGCAGTTACATCCAGGGTGGCACTGAAGCTTTCTTT
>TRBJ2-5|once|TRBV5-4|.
CASSSGGAGETQYF
TGTGCCAGCAGCTCCGGAGGAGCTGGGGAGACCCAGTACTTC
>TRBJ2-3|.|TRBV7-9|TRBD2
CAGTSGRGDTQYF
TGTGCGGGGACTAGCGGGAGGGGAGATACGCAGTATTTT
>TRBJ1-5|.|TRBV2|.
CASSEEQISNQPQHF
TGTGCCAGCAGTGAGGAGCAAATTAGCAATCAGCCCCAGCATTTT
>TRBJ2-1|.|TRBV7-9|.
CASSLGLSDEQFF
TGTGCCAGCAGCTTAGGTCTGTCGGATGAGCAGTTCTTC
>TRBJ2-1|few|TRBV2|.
CASRAKGLLSYNEQFF
TGTGCCAGCAGGGCAAAGGGACTTCTTTCCTACAATGAGCAGTTCTTC
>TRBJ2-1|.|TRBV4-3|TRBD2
CASSRDAGVYNEQFF
TGCGCCAGCAGCCGAGACGCGGGAGTCTACAATGAGCAGTTCTTC
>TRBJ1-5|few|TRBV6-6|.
CASTDGAGFAKPQHF
TGTGCCAGCACCGATGGGGCAGGCTTCGCGAAGCCCCAGCATTTT
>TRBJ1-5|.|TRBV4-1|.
CASSQDLAGQPQHF
TGCGCCAGCAGCCAAGATTTAGCCGGGCAGCCCCAGCATTTT
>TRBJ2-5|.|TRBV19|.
CASSMTEETQYF
TGTGCCAGTAGTATGACAGAAGAGACCCAGTACTTC
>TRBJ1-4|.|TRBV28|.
CATKPGRDNEKLFF
TGTGCCACAAAACCCGGGAGAGATAATGAAAAACTGTTTTTT
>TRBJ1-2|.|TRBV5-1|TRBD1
CASSLDSTGGTKGYTF
TGCGCCAGCAGCTTGGATAGCACAGGGGGCACGAAAGGCTACACCTTC
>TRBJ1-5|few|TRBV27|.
CASSLVQKDQPQHF
TGTGCCAGCAGTTTAGTCCAGAAAGATCAGCCCCAGCATTTT
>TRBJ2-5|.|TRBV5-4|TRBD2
CASKLDSGSEGTQYF
TGTGCCAGCAAACTCGATAGCGGGAGCGAGGGGACCCAGTACTTC
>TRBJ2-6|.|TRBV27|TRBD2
CASSLRRGDGANVLTF
TGTGCCAGCAGTTTACGTCGGGGGGATGGGGCCAACGTCCTGACTTTC
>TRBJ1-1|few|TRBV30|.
CAWRPSGGRTEAFF
TGTGCCTGGAGGCCCTCAGGTGGGAGAACTGAAGCTTTCTTT
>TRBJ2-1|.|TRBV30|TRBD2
CAWSVAGGSLHGQFF
TGTGCCTGGAGTGTGGCGGGAGGGTCGCTGCATGGGCAGTTCTTC
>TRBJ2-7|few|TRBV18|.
CASSPDTSEQYF
TGTGCCAGCTCACCAGATACTAGCGAGCAGTACTTC
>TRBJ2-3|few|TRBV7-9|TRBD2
CASSSSGGRGTDTQYF
TGTGCCAGCAGCTCGAGCGGCGGGAGGGGCACAGATACGCAGTATTTT
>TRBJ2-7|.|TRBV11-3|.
CASSPRGVGEQYF
TGTGCCAGCAGCCCCCGCGGAGTAGGCGAGCAGTACTTC
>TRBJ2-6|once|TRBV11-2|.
CASSLAALTLGANVLTF
TGTGCCAGCAGTCTAGCAGCCCTTACTCTCGGGGCCAACGTCCTGACTTTC
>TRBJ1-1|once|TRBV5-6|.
CASSLYSEAFF
TGTGCCAGCAGCTTGTACAGTGAAGCTTTCTTT
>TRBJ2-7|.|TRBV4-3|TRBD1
CASSPRGQGTSYEQYF
TGCGCCAGCAGCCCCCGAGGACAGGGGACAAGTTACGAGCAGTACTTC
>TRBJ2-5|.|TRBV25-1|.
CASTGETQYF
TGTGCCAGCACGGGAGAGACCCAGTACTTC
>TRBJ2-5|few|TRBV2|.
CASSEGGGETQYF
TGTGCCAGCAGTGAAGGAGGGGGAGAGACCCAGTACTTC
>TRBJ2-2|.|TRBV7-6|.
CASSPTGPGELFF
TGTGCCAGCAGCCCAACAGGGCCCGGGGAGCTGTTTTTT
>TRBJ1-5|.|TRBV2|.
CASSEDMGGNQPQHF
TGTGCCAGCAGTGAAGATATGGGAGGCAATCAGCCCCAGCATTTT
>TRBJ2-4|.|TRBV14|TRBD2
CASSQGGGSWDIQYF
TGTGCCAGCAGCCAAGGTGGCGGGAGTTGGGACATTCAGTACTTC
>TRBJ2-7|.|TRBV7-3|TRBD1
CASSPSGTEYEQYF
TGTGCCAGCAGCCCCTCCGGGACAGAATACGAGCAGTACTTC
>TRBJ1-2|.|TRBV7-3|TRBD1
CASSLRQGHGYTF
TGTGCCAGCAGCCTTAGACAGGGGCATGGCTACACCTTC
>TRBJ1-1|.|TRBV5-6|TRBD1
CASSLGDRDSPEAFF
TGTGCCAGCAGCTTGGGGGACAGGGATTCCCCTGAAGCTTTCTTT
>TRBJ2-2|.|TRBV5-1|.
CASSLTGNGELFF
TGCGCCAGCAGCTTAACCGGGAACGGGGAGCTGTTTTTT
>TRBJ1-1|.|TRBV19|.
CASRNRQGNTEAFF
TGTGCCAGTAGGAACCGCCAGGGAAACACTGAAGCTTTCTTT
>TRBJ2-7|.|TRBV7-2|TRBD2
CASSRTSGDSSYEQYF
TGTGCCAGCAGCCGTACTAGCGGGGATAGCTCCTACGAGCAGTACTTC
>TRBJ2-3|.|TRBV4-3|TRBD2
CASSQDMAGVRDTQYF
TGCGCCAGCAGCCAAGATATGGCGGGGGTACGGGATACGCAGTATTTT
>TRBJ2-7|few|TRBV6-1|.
CASTPKVEGNEQYF
TGTGCCAGCACCCCAAAGGTGGAGGGCAACGAGCAGTACTTC
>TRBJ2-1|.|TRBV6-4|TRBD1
CASSRQGGNEQFF
TGTGCCAGCAGTAGACAGGGGGGCAATGAGCAGTTCTTC
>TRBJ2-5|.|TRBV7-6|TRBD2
CASSLNGGETQYF
TGTGCCAGCAGCTTAAACGGGGGGGAGACCCAGTACTTC
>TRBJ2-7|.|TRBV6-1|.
CASSAVNSYEQYF
TGTGCCAGCAGTGCAGTTAACTCCTACGAGCAGTACTTC
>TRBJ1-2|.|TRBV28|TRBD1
CASSLTGEKGFYGYTF
TGTGCCAGCAGTTTAACAGGGGAAAAGGGGTTCTATGGCTACACCTTC
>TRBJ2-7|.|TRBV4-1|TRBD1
CASSPRGQGTSYEQYF
TGCGCCAGCAGCCCCCGAGGACAGGGGACAAGTTACGAGCAGTACTTC